The clone carrying this TCR beta chain has more than one count but fewer than ten. What it binds is not known. After removal of 11 bases from V and 3 bases from J, the junction contained 9 bases not matched to a gene. This CDR3 spans 14 amino acids. The V gene's germline CDR1 is MNHEY and CDR2 SVGEGT. In TCRdb, the RT-PCR reads were re-called with MiXCR into one record per CDR3 protein. The sample records hundreds of thousands of distinct CDR3 sequences, 6.5% to 8% being singletons. The sample is drawn from a study of response to subunit inactivated influenza vaccine. Study conclusions and caveats: New T cells are recruited in small numbers by each seasonal influenza vaccination, according to the authors' suggestion.

V gene TRBV6-2 or TRBV6-3 combines with J gene TRBJ2-3; TRBD2 matches 9 bases. The TCR originated in a man aged 45 to 70 who received an inactivated influenza vaccine. Here the sequenced sample was PBMCs from blood, taken less than 30 months after vaccination. As DNA, the CDR3 is TGTGCCGCTCGACTAGCGGAGATGACAGATACGCAGTATTTT. This encodes CAARLAEMTDTQYF.